Listed below are T cell receptor beta chains from one sample, sequenced in a study of blood T cell repertoires in COVID-19. Produced via immunoSEQ multiplex PCR; TCRdb's table is partial and in-frame only. This table has about 97,000 clones, about 83% appearing once. Material for sequencing was peripheral blood. These receptors came from a middle-aged man with active or convalescent COVID-19. CDR3s include the opening cysteine and the closing phenylalanine or tryptophan. D genes are given only for firm matches. Clone size is stated in some rows and not others, as once, few, many or a class when expanded.

D: .; V: TRBV19; length: 15; J: TRBJ2-6; size: .; CDR3: CASRTRVSGANVLTF; DNA: TGTGCCAGTAGAACTAGGGTATCGGGGGCCAACGTCCTGACTTTC
D: .; V: TRBV4-2; length: 17; J: TRBJ2-1; size: .; CDR3: CASSQDIGQRPDNEQFF; DNA: TGTGCCAGCAGCCAAGATATAGGACAGAGACCTGACAATGAGCAGTTCTTC
D: TRBD1; V: TRBV4-1; length: 15; J: TRBJ1-4; size: .; CDR3: CASSRDRGRGEKLFF; DNA: TGCGCCAGCAGCCGGGACAGGGGTAGGGGTGAAAAACTGTTTTTT
D: .; V: TRBV3-1/TRBV3-2; length: 15; J: TRBJ2-2; size: .; CDR3: CASSQGNGGTGELFF; DNA: TGTGCCAGCAGCCAAGGGAACGGGGGAACCGGGGAGCTGTTTTTT
D: TRBD2; V: TRBV7-3; length: 15; J: TRBJ2-5; size: .; CDR3: CASSMGAGGAETQYF; DNA: TGTGCCAGCAGTATGGGGGCCGGGGGGGCGGAGACCCAGTACTTC
D: TRBD1; V: TRBV6-6; length: 15; J: TRBJ2-1; size: .; CDR3: CASSRDRGVYNEQFF; DNA: TGTGCCAGCAGCAGAGACAGGGGGGTCTACAATGAGCAGTTCTTC
D: .; V: TRBV25-1; length: 14; J: TRBJ1-4; size: .; CDR3: CASSDRGGDEKLFF; DNA: TGTGCCAGCAGTGACCGGGGTGGGGATGAAAAACTGTTTTTT
D: TRBD1; V: TRBV7-2; length: 15; J: TRBJ1-4; size: .; CDR3: CASSVTGPTNEKLFF; DNA: TGTGCCAGCAGCGTGACAGGGCCAACTAATGAAAAACTGTTTTTT
D: .; V: TRBV6-5; length: 15; J: TRBJ1-1; size: .; CDR3: CASSPGDRDIHRAFF; DNA: TGTGCCAGCAGTCCTGGGGATCGGGACATCCATCGAGCTTTCTTT
D: TRBD1; V: TRBV2; length: 14; J: TRBJ1-1; size: few; CDR3: CASSGEGGGTEAFF; DNA: TGTGCCAGCAGTGGGGAAGGGGGCGGCACTGAAGCTTTCTTT
D: TRBD2; V: TRBV7-2; length: 15; J: TRBJ2-7; size: .; CDR3: CASSLAGGGSYEQYF; DNA: TGTGCCAGCAGCTTAGCTGGCGGGGGCTCCTACGAGCAGTACTTC
D: TRBD1; V: TRBV6-1; length: 15; J: TRBJ2-7; size: .; CDR3: CASRNRDRGQYEQYF; DNA: TGTGCCAGCAGGAACCGGGACAGGGGCCAATACGAGCAGTACTTC
D: .; V: TRBV2; length: 13; J: TRBJ1-5; size: .; CDR3: CASNRQGQQPQHF; DNA: TGTGCCAGCAATAGGCAGGGCCAACAGCCCCAGCATTTT
D: .; V: TRBV5-4; length: 15; J: TRBJ2-2; size: .; CDR3: CASSLGQTNTGELFF; DNA: TGTGCCAGCAGCTTGGGCCAGACAAACACCGGGGAGCTGTTTTTT
D: .; V: TRBV2; length: 14; J: TRBJ2-3; size: .; CDR3: CASSKGLLTDTQYF; DNA: TGTGCCAGCAGTAAGGGACTTCTCACAGATACGCAGTATTTT
D: .; V: TRBV7-2; length: 15; J: TRBJ2-1; size: .; CDR3: CASSPRGSSYNEQFF; DNA: TGTGCCAGCAGTCCTCGGGGGAGCTCCTACAATGAGCAGTTCTTC
D: .; V: TRBV5-5; length: 15; J: TRBJ1-5; size: .; CDR3: CASSFSRQGNQPQHF; DNA: TGTGCCAGCAGCTTCTCCCGGCAGGGAAATCAGCCCCAGCATTTT